Detailed here is one T cell receptor (beta chain). This clone's antigen is unknown. No qualities accompany the bases; no much larger clone lies one base away. These data originate in a study of shared clonotypes between healthy human individuals (dated by TCRdb to 2020 to 2021). With respect to the entire study: The cohort included a few men and a couple of women between 18 and 49 years of age. For each donor, three plates each were used for CD4 naive and CD4 memory, two plates were used for CD8 naive, and one plate was used for CD8 memory. To estimate repertoire size and how much clonotype sharing occurs between individuals, the study deeply sequenced the blood TCR repertoires of several healthy adults. Different laboratories and diverse techniques were used to prepare libraries and sequence TCR repertoires, to increase sequencing depth and limit assay-specific biases. Per donor, leukapheresis produced somewhere between about 0.94 and 9.5 billion PBMCs.

Measured from the cysteine to the phenylalanine, the CDR3 is 18 residues long. Just CDR3 DNA is preserved here, 54 bases in frame from base 1. The CDR1 and CDR2 encoded by the germline V gene (reference sequence) are PRHDT and FYEKMQ. The junction shows trimming of 5 bases on V and 3 bases on J, plus 22 bases between the germline ends. Using the deep immunoSEQ assay, TCR CDR3 regions were amplified from genomic DNA by multiplex PCR. Genomic DNA extracted from each cell subset was distributed evenly over all wells of several immunoSEQ 96-well plates, and each plate served as one replicate. For sorted subsets, about 200 ng genomic DNA, equal to tens of thousands of T cell genomes, was loaded into each replicate PCR. Purified libraries were quantified with a Qubit 3.0 fluorometer, sized on a Bioanalyzer 2100, and re-quantified with the KAPA Library Quantification kit. Every immunoSEQ 96-well plate was sequenced on a separate single-read 150-cycle Illumina NextSeq 550 flow cell. In the authors' own workflow: Because the immunoSEQ output included only junctional sequences and no quality scores, the filtering could not be the same as the filtering used for full-length reads. Sequences were annotated with PyIR, a Python wrapper for IgBLAST v1.9, and V/J genes and CDR3 were assigned using IMGT germline references. Reads with weak V/J assignments (E-value above 1e-6), missing CDR3, stop codons, out-of-frame junctions, or ambiguous translated residues were removed. V3J clonotypes were defined as sequences sharing an identical inferred V gene, J gene, and CDR3 amino acid sequence. To compute the percentage overlap between repertoires, the number of shared unique clonotypes was divided by the size of the smaller repertoire. Richness of each repertoire was evaluated using RTK rarefaction, the Chao1 estimator, and Recon v2.1 estimates of unobserved clonotypes. For all TCRbeta clonotypes obtained by the gDNA method from a handful of donors, generation probabilities were computed with OLGA. Held by TCRdb, this immuneACCESS table contains in-frame sequences only and omits some clones. Under half of the omission traces to an unresolved V gene where checked; the cause of the rest is unknown. The V and J calls and clone size are taken from that table; D and trimming were inferred from the DNA. Within this sample are approximately 2,200,000 clones, with under 95% of them counted one time only. Of the sample, 1.5% to 2% is held by the ten largest clones.

General findings and caveats noted by the study authors: Incomplete sequencing was indicated by rarefaction of sorted-subset datasets, despite the large sequencing depth. Higher generation probabilities were observed for clonotypes shared by all four sorted-subset donors than for non-shared clonotypes. Larger estimated clonotype richness was generally found for naive subsets than for memory subsets. Pairwise subsampling indicated that sequencing depth was expected to affect the degree of clonotype sharing among donors. The genetic and exposure-history diversity represented was limited by the small number of donors. Only blood was sampled, and tissue TCR repertoires likely differ from those in blood. Sharing across a few donors was observed for about 5% of naive CD4, over 3% of naive CD8, 2% to 2.5% of memory CD4, and roughly 0.4% of memory CD8 clonotypes.

For the CD8 naive samples, CD45RO-negative cells were positively selected for CCR7, yielding a CD45RA+CCR7+ population from which TemRA cells were excluded. Donors were healthy HIV-negative adults with no recently reported acute infections or vaccinations. Only Caucasian adults living in Nashville, Tennessee, USA were represented among the donors. Blood was obtained by leukapheresis, after which PBMCs were separated by Ficoll-Histopaque density gradient centrifugation and cryopreserved in liquid nitrogen vapor phase. Analytical flow cytometry was used to check the purity and quantity of every magnetically sorted T cell population. From each sorted fraction, genomic DNA was isolated and quantified by UV absorbance on a Nanodrop 2000c.

The sample taken for sequencing was naive CD8+ T cells from PBMCs. What the cell subset or site label conveys for this sample: CD45RA+CCR7+. This clonotype was sampled from a man aged 18 to 29 in good health. Some clones in this sample may be carry-over from other donors' samples. The rearrangement joined TRBV13 to TRBJ2-2, and possibly TRBD2, on 6 matching bases. The sequenced DNA: TGTGCCAGCAGCACTTACCCAACTCGGGAGAGGGACACCGGGGAGCTGTTTTTT. It translates to CASSTYPTRERDTGELFF.